This T cell receptor (beta chain) is from a study of T cell responses to AZD1222 COVID-19 vaccine. The CDR3 has 17 residues. V was clipped by 4 bases and J by 0 bases, with 18 bases between them. Germline CDR1 is SEHNR and CDR2 is FQNEAQ (reference sequence). The protocol was immunoSEQ multiplex PCR, while the TCRdb copy is restricted to in-frame clones and leaves out a portion. This sample has some 200,000 clones, with approximately 89% found just once. Overall study results and limits: White British people made up most donors, females outnumbered males, and clonal diversity was possibly underestimated.

Concerning this clone itself: Its target is unknown.

The TCR sequence derives from an adult who received the AZD1222 COVID-19 vaccine. The input for sequencing was peripheral blood, taken 28 days after the second AZD1222 dose. The chain couples TRBV7-9 to TRBJ1-2; D not resolved. DNA of the CDR3: TGTGCCAGCAGCTCCCGGGTAGGAGCAGATCCTAACTATGGCTACACCTTC. This sequence encodes CASSSRVGADPNYGYTF.